One and the same sample provided the 30 T cell receptor beta chains below, sequenced in a study of blood T cell repertoires in COVID-19. Measured with immunoSEQ multiplex PCR; TCRdb has only the in-frame clones, and not every one. The sample shows roughly 230,000 clones, roughly 90% of them seen only once. Sample: peripheral blood. The source is an older woman with COVID-19, enrolled during active disease.

The CDR3 spells CASSSNNYGYTF. The CDR3 bases are TGCGCCAGCAGCTCCAATAACTATGGCTACACCTTC. J is TRBJ1-2 and V is TRBV4-1; D ambiguous. Germline CDR1 is MGHRA and CDR2 is YSYEKL. This CDR3 spans 12 amino acids. Deletions cut 5 bases from V and 1 base from J, with 5 bases between.

The CDR3 region is CASQLAGGYEQFF. The DNA of the CDR3 is TGTGCCAGTCAGCTAGCGGGGGGTTATGAGCAGTTCTTC. The chain has TRBV12-3 or TRBV12-4 and TRBJ2-1; TRBD2 matches at 11 bases. J lost 8 bases, V lost 9 bases, and 6 bases had no gene match. The CDR3 sequence is 13 residues long.

This clone was seen once. The rearrangement joins TRBV30 to TRBJ1-3; D gene unclear. V lost 0 bases, J lost 0 bases, and 9 bases lay in between. The germline CDR1 and CDR2 sequences are GTSNPN and SVGIG (reference sequence). This CDR3 is built from 15 residues. In nucleotides, the CDR3 is TGTGCCTGGAGTGTACACACGAACTCTGGAAACACCATATATTTT. This sequence encodes CAWSVHTNSGNTIYF. Filled out from reference TRBV30 and TRBJ1-3, the complete variable domain reads SQTIHQWPATLVQPVGSPLSLECTVEGTSNPNLYWYRQAAGRGLQLLFYSVGIGQISSEVPQNLSASRPQDRQFILSSKKLLLSDSGFYLCAWSVHTNSGNTIYFGEGSWLTVV.

This chain connects TRBV9 to TRBJ2-2, with 8 bases identical to TRBD1. The CDR3 extends over 16 amino acids. The ends lost 4 bases at V and 1 base at J; junction bases unmatched: 6. Germline assignment: CDR1 SGDLS and CDR2 YYNGEE. DNA for the CDR3: TGTGCCAGCAGCTCGGTAGGACAGGGGAACACCGGGGAGCTGTTTTTT. Its translation is CASSSVGQGNTGELFF.

This clone was seen a few times. V and J are TRBV6-4 and TRBJ1-6; a possible D gene is TRBD1 (6 bases). Germline CDR1 reads MRHNA; CDR2 reads SNTAGT. The CDR3 loop spans 14 amino acids. The V and J ends lost 6 bases and 5 bases respectively, with 11 bases between them. The chain's CDR3 is CASSLGDNNSPLHF. The CDR3, as DNA: TGTGCCAGCAGCCTCGGGGACAATAATTCACCCCTCCACTTT.

The table lists this clone with a count of one. The chain employs TRBV3-1 (or the pseudogene TRBV3-2) and TRBJ1-3; 10 positions match TRBD1. V was pared by 5 bases and J by 4 bases, with 5 bases of the junction left unmatched. The CDR3 has 15 amino acids. Germline V gene sequence: CDR1 LGHDT, CDR2 YNNKEL (reference sequence). The CDR3 region is CASSETGGEGNTIYF. The CDR3 bases are TGTGCCAGCAGCGAGACAGGGGGCGAGGGAAACACCATATATTTT.

V is TRBV15 and J is TRBJ2-1; 7 bases align to TRBD2. From germline, CDR1 is LNHNV and CDR2 YYDKDF (reference sequence). The CDR3 has 15 residues. J was trimmed by 8 bases and V by 0 bases; bases with no gene match: 7. The CDR3 region is CATSRDLSGVYEQFF. As DNA, the CDR3 is TGTGCCACCAGCAGAGATCTCAGCGGGGTGTATGAGCAGTTCTTC.

The genes are TRBV4-2 and TRBJ1-2; 7 nucleotides match TRBD1. Losses at the gene ends were 0 bases for V and 7 bases for J; bases not matched to a gene: 14. Per the germline V gene, CDR1 is LGHNA and CDR2 is YNFKEQ. CDR3 length: 17 residues. The CDR3 loop is CASSQEGIGGLSSGYTF. The CDR3 DNA follows: TGTGCCAGCAGCCAAGAAGGGATAGGGGGCTTGAGCTCTGGCTACACCTTC.

This rearrangement joins TRBV19 to TRBJ1-1; the match to TRBD1 covers 8 bases. The CDR3 sequence is 15 residues long. Germline values: CDR1 LNHDA, CDR2 SQIVND (reference sequence). The V and J ends lost 4 bases and 3 bases, in that order; junction bases with no gene match: 7. The CDR3: CASSRPTGVHTEAFF. The DNA for the CDR3 is TGTGCCAGTAGTAGGCCGACAGGGGTTCACACTGAAGCTTTCTTT.

The V gene is TRBV18, the J gene TRBJ2-1; 8 nucleotides agree with TRBD1. Trimming took 3 bases from V and 7 from J; bases not matched to a gene: 8. Germline V CDR1 and CDR2: KGHSH, LQKENI. The CDR3 extends over 15 amino acids. The CDR3 protein is CASSPTRQGSNEQFF. The CDR3, as DNA: TGTGCCAGCTCACCCACCCGACAGGGGAGTAATGAGCAGTTCTTC.

The chain uses TRBV5-1 and TRBJ1-5; 9 bases are shared with TRBD1. This CDR3 is 15 amino acids long. V shed 4 bases, J shed 2 bases, and the junction held 4 bases outside the gene matches. CDR1 is SGHRS and CDR2 is YFSETQ in the germline V gene. In DNA, the CDR3 is TGCGCCAGCAGCCCGGACAGGGGTGGCAATCAGCCCCAGCATTTT. Its protein product is CASSPDRGGNQPQHF.

This clone was seen a handful of times. The J gene is TRBJ2-7, the V gene TRBV5-1; 10 nucleotides match TRBD1. The CDR3 consists of 16 residues. The germline V gene encodes CDR1 SGHRS and CDR2 YFSETQ. Trimming cost V 0 bases and J 4 bases; bases outside gene matches: 7. CDR3 in amino acids: CASSLGQGALRYEQYF. CDR3 nucleotide sequence: TGCGCCAGCAGCTTGGGACAGGGGGCCCTCAGGTACGAGCAGTACTTC.

This clone was detected once. The chain employs TRBV7-2 and TRBJ1-6; 7 nucleotides match TRBD1. The CDR3 is 16 residues long. Germline trimming cut 3 bases from V and 1 base from J; bases unmatched to any gene: 3. CDR1 is SGHTA, CDR2 FQGNSA, per germline. CDR3 coding DNA: TGTGCCAGCAGCTTCGACAGGGCGTCCTATAATTCACCCCTCCACTTT. It encodes CASSFDRASYNSPLHF. Supplemented by reference TRBV7-2 and TRBJ1-6, the full variable domain reads GAGVSQSPSNKVTEKGKDVELRCDPISGHTALYWYRQSLGQGLEFLIYFQGNSAPDKSGLPSDRFSAERTGGSVSTLTIQRTQQEDSAVYLCASSFDRASYNSPLHFGNGTRLTVT.

This chain uses TRBV4-2 with TRBJ2-3, with 13 bases fitting TRBD2. CDR3 length: 17 residues. Germline V gene data show CDR1 as LGHNA and CDR2 as YNFKEQ. Trimming at V came to 1 base and at J to 2 bases, leaving 3 bases not matched to a gene. For the CDR3, the DNA is TGTGCCAGCAGCCAAGGACTAGCGGGGGGAAACACAGATACGCAGTATTTT. As protein: CASSQGLAGGNTDTQYF.

The chain couples TRBV30 to TRBJ1-5; TRBD1 might be the D (5 bases). Germline lookup yields CDR1 GTSNPN and CDR2 SVGIG (reference sequence). V lost 0 bases and J 3 bases, leaving 9 bases between the germline ends. The CDR3 runs 14 residues. The CDR3 reads CAWSVARVNQPQHF. The DNA of the CDR3 is TGTGCCTGGAGTGTAGCCAGGGTCAATCAGCCCCAGCATTTT.

V gene TRBV27 combines with J gene TRBJ1-1, with 7 bases fitting TRBD1. CDR3 length: 13 residues. Germline V gene data show CDR1 as MNHEY and CDR2 as SMNVEV (reference sequence). The ends lost 4 bases at V and 5 bases at J; junction bases unmatched: 4. For the CDR3, the DNA is TGTGCCAGCAGTTCACAGGGGTGGACTGAAGCTTTCTTT. Its translation: CASSSQGWTEAFF.

This clone has just one count. J is TRBJ2-7 and V is TRBV12-3 or TRBV12-4; TRBD1 is a possible D gene (6 bases). V lost 2 bases and J lost 7, with 6 bases in between. This CDR3 has 11 amino acids. This CDR3 is CASSLTGEQYF. The CDR3 nucleotides are TGTGCCAGCAGTTTAACAGGGGAGCAGTACTTC.

The CDR3 bases are TGCGCCAGCAGCCAAGATCCTCCGGGACTAGCGGGGGTAGATACGCAGTATTTT. This gives the protein CASSQDPPGLAGVDTQYF. The rearrangement uses TRBV4-3 and TRBJ2-3, with 14 nucleotides matching TRBD2. Per the germline V gene, CDR1 is LGHNA and CDR2 is YSLEER. This CDR3 is 18 amino acids long. V gave up 0 bases and J gave up 5 bases; unmatched junction bases: 7.

This sequence joins TRBV6-2 or TRBV6-3 and TRBJ1-6; a possible D gene is TRBD1 (6 bases). The CDR3 totals 19 residues. Trimming pared 2 bases from V and 0 bases from J, leaving 17 bases between. Germline lookup yields CDR1 MNHEY and CDR2 SVGEGT. The CDR3 loop is CASSYGGRGASSYNSPLHF. CDR3 bases: TGTGCCAGCAGTTACGGAGGCAGGGGCGCTAGCTCCTATAATTCACCCCTCCACTTT.

This sequence joins TRBV6-2 or TRBV6-3 and TRBJ2-1, with D hard to call. The CDR3 length is 15 residues. The germline V gene has CDR1 MNHEY and CDR2 SVGEGT. The ends were cut back, 3 bases at V and 8 bases at J, with 17 bases in the middle. The CDR3 loop reads CASSYSVDIEDEQFF. In DNA form, the CDR3 reads TGTGCCAGCAGTTATTCTGTAGATATCGAGGATGAGCAGTTCTTC.

The chain carries TRBV5-4 and TRBJ2-5, with a tentative D call TRBD1 (7 bases). V lost 5 bases to trimming and J lost 5 bases, with 16 bases between them. Germline CDR1 and CDR2: SGHNT and YYREEE (reference sequence). The CDR3 covers 14 residues. The CDR3 is CASSAGQTFETQYF. DNA of the CDR3: TGTGCCAGCAGTGCGGGACAGACGTTCGAGACCCAGTACTTC.

The chain carries TRBV3-1 (or the pseudogene TRBV3-2) and TRBJ1-2, with 9 bases matching TRBD1. The ends lost 5 bases at V and 4 bases at J; junction bases unmatched: 8. There are 15 residues in the CDR3. Germline V gene data show CDR1 as LGHDT and CDR2 as YNNKEL (reference sequence). CDR3 sequence reads: CASSAPGQGSYGYTF. The CDR3 region has the DNA TGTGCCAGCAGCGCTCCGGGACAGGGCTCCTATGGCTACACCTTC.

The rearrangement links TRBV4-3 to TRBJ2-3; 7 bases are a match to TRBD2. The CDR3 covers 16 residues. CDR1 and CDR2 from the germline V gene are LGHNA and YSLEER. Germline trimming cut 4 bases from V and 4 bases from J; bases unmatched to any gene: 11. CDR3 bases: TGCGCCAGCAGCCGGTTATGGGGGGGTCAGGCAGATACGCAGTATTTT. It codes for CASSRLWGGQADTQYF.

The chain carries TRBV10-1 and TRBJ1-5; 9 bases are shared with TRBD1. The CDR3 sequence is 18 residues long. With 4 bases clipped from V and 1 base from J, the junction kept 11 bases outside the gene matches. Germline CDR1 WNHNN, CDR2 SYGVQD (reference sequence). CDR3 in DNA: TGCGCCAGCAGTGTGGGACAGGGCCCTGCCGGGAGCAATCAGCCCCAGCATTTT. Protein sequence: CASSVGQGPAGSNQPQHF.

The chain combines TRBV7-2 with TRBJ1-3, with D unresolved. Trimming left V 2 bases short and J 0 bases short, with 8 bases between. This CDR3 spans 15 amino acids. Looked up from germline, CDR1 is SGHTA and CDR2 is FQGNSA. The CDR3 protein is CASSLSRSSGNTIYF. The CDR3, as DNA: TGTGCCAGCAGCTTAAGCAGGTCCTCTGGAAACACCATATATTTT.

The chain combines TRBV6-6 with TRBJ2-7, with 11 bases lining up with TRBD2. V was pared by 4 bases and J by 6 bases, with 5 bases of the junction left unmatched. Germline loops: CDR1 MNHNY, CDR2 SVGAGI (reference sequence). CDR3 length: 14 residues. Here the CDR3 DNA reads TGTGCCAGCAGTTGGGGACTAGCGGCCCTCGAGCAGTACTTC. Protein product: CASSWGLAALEQYF.

V usage is TRBV9 and J usage is TRBJ1-3, with 8 bases fitting TRBD1. The germline V gene has CDR1 SGDLS and CDR2 YYNGEE. The trim removed 3 bases at V and 6 bases at J, leaving 5 bases unmatched. The CDR3 extends over 14 amino acids. As DNA, the CDR3 is TGTGCCAGCAGCGAAGGACAGGGAGAAAACACCATATATTTT. Translating it yields CASSEGQGENTIYF.

The rearrangement uses TRBV19 and TRBJ2-7, with D possibly matching TRBD1 (6 bases). V dropped 6 bases and J dropped 5 bases, with 11 bases sitting between them. The germline V gene has CDR1 LNHDA and CDR2 SQIVND (reference sequence). The CDR3 runs 12 residues. The CDR3 bases are TGTGCCAGTAGAAACAGGGTGGACGAGCAGTACTTC. Encoded protein: CASRNRVDEQYF.

V usage is TRBV4-3 and J usage is TRBJ2-6; TRBD2 matches at 11 bases. The CDR3 has 18 amino acids. Losses at the gene ends were 3 bases for V and 1 base for J; bases not matched to a gene: 5. Per germline, CDR1 LGHNA and CDR2 YSLEER. In DNA form, the CDR3 reads TGCGCCAGCAGCCAGGGTAGCGGGGGGGCTTCTGGGGCCAACGTCCTGACTTTC. It translates to CASSQGSGGASGANVLTF.

This clone has only one observation. The V and J genes are TRBV10-3 and TRBJ1-1, with D maybe TRBD1 (5 bases). Germline V CDR1 and CDR2: ENHRY, SYGVKD. V was shortened by 5 bases and J by 0 bases, with 7 bases between the two germline ends. This CDR3 is 13 amino acids long. The CDR3 DNA reads TGTGCCATCAGTCCAGGGTTGAACACTGAAGCTTTCTTT. Its translation: CAISPGLNTEAFF.